The T cell receptor beta chain under discussion was sequenced for a study of blood T cells in healthy people across ages. As concerns this clonotype: Its specificity is not known. A read error is possible here, since a much larger clone lies one base away.

General observations from the study: It was found that TCR beta diversity correlated strongly with the percentage of naive T cells.

Every participating donor contributed 9.5 to 10 milliliters of peripheral blood through a draw. Every sample yielded at least 6 million isolated PBMCs. CDR1 and CDR2 from the germline V gene are SQVTM and ANQGSEA. The CDR3 consists of 11 residues. Unmatched junction bases numbered 6, after V lost 7 bases and J lost 7 bases. PCR was performed a second time for about 6 to 11 cycles using a sample-barcoded 5' primer and a J-beta primer mix. Every single cDNA molecule received a tag from a template-switch adaptor with 12 random nucleotides. One entry per CDR3 protein results from TCRdb running MiXCR on the 5' RACE reads. Of about 1.1 million distinct CDR3 sequences detected, 30% to 40% appear once; the ten largest clones hold over 10%.

This sequence originates from a young man in good health. Input material: blood. J is TRBJ1-2 and V is TRBV29-1; TRBD1 matches 7 bases. The CDR3 bases are TGCAGCGGTGTGGACAGGCGTGGCTACACCTTC. Residues: CSGVDRRGYTF.